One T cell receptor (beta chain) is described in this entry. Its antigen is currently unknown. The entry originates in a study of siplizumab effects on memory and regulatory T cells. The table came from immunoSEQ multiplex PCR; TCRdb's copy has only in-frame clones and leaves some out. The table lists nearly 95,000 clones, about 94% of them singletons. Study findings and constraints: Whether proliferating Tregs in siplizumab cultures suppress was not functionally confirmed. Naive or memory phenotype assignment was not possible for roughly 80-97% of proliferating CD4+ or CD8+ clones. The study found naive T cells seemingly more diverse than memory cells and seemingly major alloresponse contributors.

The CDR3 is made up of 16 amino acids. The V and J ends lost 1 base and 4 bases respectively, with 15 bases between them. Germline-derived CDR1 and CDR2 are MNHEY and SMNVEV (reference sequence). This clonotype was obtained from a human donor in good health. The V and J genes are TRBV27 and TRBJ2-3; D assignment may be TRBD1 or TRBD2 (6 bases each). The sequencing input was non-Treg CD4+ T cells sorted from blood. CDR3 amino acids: CASSLLGRGGPDTQYF. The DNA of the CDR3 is TGTGCCAGCAGTTTATTGGGCAGGGGAGGCCCAGATACGCAGTATTTT.